This T cell receptor (beta chain) was identified during a study of T-cell memory formation after mild COVID-19. Whole-study findings and limits: Chiefly within CM and EM were the contracting CD4+ clones; CD8+ ones were within EMRA.

Details on this clonotype: Its matching antigen is unknown.

This CDR3 is built from 12 residues. CDR1 is MNHEY, CDR2 SVGEGT, per germline. Trimming cost V 7 bases and J 4 bases, with 8 bases left between them. A 5'RACE reaction primed in the constant segment made cDNA libraries of TCR alpha and TCR beta, and these carried sample barcodes and UMIs. TCRdb re-analysed the 5' RACE reads in MiXCR, keeping a single row per CDR3 protein. The data show hundreds of thousands of distinct CDR3 sequences, roughly 17% seen once. Sequenced sample: PBMCs or a T cell subset sorted from them (not recorded which). The TCR sequence derives from a young man who had mild COVID-19 (a few samples of this study predate the infection). Cell type and time point are not known. The rearrangement uses TRBV6-2 or TRBV6-3 and TRBJ1-5, with unresolved D. Written as DNA, the CDR3 is TGTGCCAGCACCCATCAGAATCAGCCCCAGCATTTT. Its protein product is CASTHQNQPQHF.